The 3 T cell receptor beta chains in this list originate from one sample, sequenced in a study of blood T cells in healthy people across ages. A second PCR, run for about 7 to 12 cycles, used a sample-barcoded 5' primer plus a J-beta primer mix. TCRdb re-called the 5' RACE reads through MiXCR, storing one row per CDR3 protein. The data show some 760,000 distinct CDR3 sequences, roughly 25% seen once. The same data also went into a second study, on T cells of mothers and their children.

The specimen was blood. These receptors all stem from a boy under 18 in good health.

The chain uses TRBV29-1 and TRBJ2-5, with 13 bases that match TRBD2. The CDR3 has 15 residues. Trimming cost V 3 bases and J 2 bases; bases outside gene matches: 3. CDR1 and CDR2 from the germline V gene are SQVTM and ANQGSEA. CDR3 nucleotide sequence: TGCAGCGTTGACCGGACTAGCGGGAGACAAGAGACCCAGTACTTC. Translation gives CSVDRTSGRQETQYF.

This clonotype was observed a handful of times. This chain connects TRBV28 to TRBJ2-3; a possible D gene is TRBD1 (6 bases). CDR1 and CDR2 from the germline V gene are MDHEN and SYDVKM. There are 15 residues in the CDR3. V shed 7 bases and J shed 1 base, with 15 bases lying between them. The CDR3 DNA reads as TGTGCCAGCAATCTACAGGGTGCGGGCACAGATACGCAGTATTTT. This codes for CASNLQGAGTDTQYF.

This clonotype was counted ten times or more. V gene TRBV29-1 combines with J gene TRBJ2-5; D perhaps matches TRBD2 (6 bases). Trimming took off 4 bases at V and 4 bases at J, with 10 bases between the two ends. The germline CDR1 and CDR2 sequences are SQVTM and ANQGSEA. The CDR3 consists of 12 residues. The CDR3 here is CSVVRGSETQYF. The CDR3 DNA reads as TGCAGCGTTGTGCGGGGTTCAGAGACCCAGTACTTC.